This entry describes one T cell receptor beta chain. What it binds is unknown. Blood replicates held 0.5 ug DNA, tumor or normal breast approximately 1.5 ug, two each. Sequenced by immunoSEQ multiplex PCR; TCRdb stores in-frame clones only, minus some. This sample has 45,000 to 60,000 clones, with over 80% found just once. This specimen comes from a study of early stage breast cancer tumors. Study-level results: Bulk DNA sequencing of unsorted cells missed chain pairing and markers.

Germline V CDR1 and CDR2: SGDLS, YYNGEE. The V segment lost 6 bases and the J segment 6 bases; nucleotides outside the gene matches: 10. This CDR3 spans 16 amino acids. The sample comprised blood. The chain is built from TRBV9 and TRBJ2-3; 13 bases align to TRBD2. The sequence derives from a person between 65 and 79 years old with breast cancer. The CDR3 reads CASTLLAGGNVDTQYF. Here the CDR3 DNA reads TGTGCCAGCACCTTACTAGCGGGGGGGAATGTGGATACGCAGTATTTT.